The 32 T cell receptor beta chains below all came from one sample that was sequenced in a study of blood T cells in healthy people across ages. A J-beta primer mix and a sample-barcoded 5' primer were used in a second PCR of about 7 to 12 cycles. TCRdb itself ran the 5' RACE reads through MiXCR, one entry per CDR3 protein. The table shows around 940,000 distinct CDR3 sequences, with roughly half occurring only once. Input material: blood. The origin of the receptors is a woman aged 60 to 75 in good health.

This chain uses TRBV3-1 with TRBJ1-4; D gene ambiguous. Germline-derived CDR1 and CDR2 are LGHDT and YNNKEL (reference sequence). The CDR3 is 16 residues long. With 8 bases removed from V and 6 bases from J, the gap between germline ends came to 22 bases. The CDR3 reads CASPQDRGYKDEKLFF. The CDR3, as DNA: TGTGCCAGCCCCCAGGACCGTGGCTATAAGGATGAAAAACTGTTTTTT. Full variable domain (outside the CDR3, taken from reference TRBV3-1 and TRBJ1-4): DTAVSQTPKYLVTQMGNDKSIKCEQNLGHDTMYWYKQDSKKFLKIMFSYNNKELIINETVPNRFSPKSPDKAHLNLHINSLELGDSAVYFCASPQDRGYKDEKLFFGSGTQLSVL.

CDR3 sequence: CASSTRGSDTQYF. The CDR3, as DNA: TGTGCCAGCAGCACTAGGGGTTCCGATACGCAGTATTTT. The rearrangement uses TRBV7-2 and TRBJ2-3; D may correspond to TRBD1 or TRBD2 (5 bases each). The length of the CDR3 is 13 residues. Germline lookup yields CDR1 SGHTA and CDR2 FQGNSA. V lost 5 bases and J lost 6, with 12 bases in between.

This clonotype was counted only a few times. The gene calls are TRBV20-1 and TRBJ2-1, with D possibly TRBD2 on 6 matching bases. The CDR3 runs to 14 residues. Trimming left V 6 bases short and J 4 bases short, with 16 bases between. CDR1 is DFQATT, CDR2 SNEGSKA, per germline (reference sequence). The CDR3 region has the DNA TGCAGTGCCCTACTCCGCGGGATTTACAATGAGCAGTTCTTC. The encoded protein is CSALLRGIYNEQFF.

The chain employs TRBV20-1 and TRBJ2-5, with no clear D. The closer fit of TRBJ2-7 to the DNA end suggests the J call may be wrong. Germline V gene sequence: CDR1 DFQATT, CDR2 SNEGSKA (reference sequence). CDR3 size: 15 residues. In DNA form, the CDR3 reads TGCAGTGCTAGAGGAGGAACAGAAAGTTCCTACGAGCAGTACTTC. This encodes CSARGGTESSYEQYF.

CDR3 sequence (DNA): TGTGCCAGCAGTCCCGGACAAGAGGTTTTGAGGGGCTACACCTTC. This sequence encodes CASSPGQEVLRGYTF. The rearrangement links TRBV9 to TRBJ1-2, with D perhaps TRBD1 (5 bases). V lost 5 bases and J lost 8, with 22 bases in between. The CDR3 has 15 amino acids. Germline V gives CDR1 SGDLS, CDR2 YYNGEE.

The genes are TRBV12-5 and TRBJ2-1, with 11 bases aligning to TRBD2. Trimming took 1 base from V and 6 from J; bases not matched to a gene: 5. The CDR3 has 16 residues. Looked up from germline, CDR1 is LGHNT and CDR2 is FRNRAP. CDR3 coding DNA: TGTGCTAGTGGTTTGGGACTAGCGGGAAGACTCAATGAGCAGTTCTTC. Amino acid sequence: CASGLGLAGRLNEQFF.

This chain links TRBV6-2 or TRBV6-3 with TRBJ2-1, with D uncertain. The V gene lost 5 bases and the J gene lost 7 bases, with 18 bases spanning the gap. Germline V CDR1 and CDR2: MNHEY, SVGEGT. This CDR3 has 15 amino acids. In nucleotides, the CDR3 is TGTGCCAGCAGTATTGAGCTGGTACTTGCAAATGAGCAGTTCTTC. Its protein product is CASSIELVLANEQFF.

This clonotype came up many times. CDR3 sequence reads: CASSLVGGNQPQHF. DNA for the CDR3: TGTGCCAGCAGCTTAGTGGGCGGCAATCAGCCCCAGCATTTT. The chain uses TRBV7-2 and TRBJ1-5; no clear D gene. The CDR3 loop spans 14 amino acids. Trimming shortened V by 1 base and J by 2 bases, and 6 bases separated the two germline ends. From germline, CDR1 is SGHTA and CDR2 FQGNSA.

The chain recombines TRBV4-3 with TRBJ2-2; 8 bases agree with TRBD1. Germline V gene data show CDR1 as LGHNA and CDR2 as YSLEER. The CDR3 sequence is 14 residues long. The ends lost 6 bases at V and 3 bases at J; junction bases unmatched: 3. The CDR3: CASRWGQDTGELFF. Here the CDR3 DNA reads TGCGCCAGCAGGTGGGGACAGGACACCGGGGAGCTGTTTTTT.

CDR3 in DNA: TGTGCCAGCAGCTTAAAAGACTACGAGCAGTACTTC. Its translation is CASSLKDYEQYF. The V and J genes are TRBV7-9 and TRBJ2-7; D unclear. This CDR3 has 12 amino acids. Germline CDR1 and CDR2: SEHNR and FQNEAQ (reference sequence). The V end was cut by 2 bases, the J end by 3 bases, with 5 bases between.

V usage is TRBV6-5 and J usage is TRBJ2-3; 7 positions agree with TRBD1. Germline-derived CDR1 and CDR2 are MNHEY and SVGAGI. V trimming: 5 bases; J trimming: 0 bases; junction bases outside the gene matches: 8. The CDR3 has 16 amino acids. CDR3 region: CASSNRGGSSTDTQYF. The CDR3 bases are TGTGCCAGCAGTAACCGAGGGGGCTCTAGCACAGATACGCAGTATTTT.

This chain links TRBV4-1 with TRBJ2-7, with D perhaps TRBD1 or TRBD2 (6 bases each). V dropped 4 bases and J dropped 3 bases, with 13 bases sitting between them. The CDR3 totals 14 residues. The V gene's germline CDR1 is MGHRA and CDR2 YSYEKL. Here the CDR3 reads CASSPGAGFYEQYF. The CDR3 DNA sequence: TGCGCCAGCAGCCCGGGGGCGGGATTCTACGAGCAGTACTTC.

The chain couples TRBV4-1 to TRBJ1-2, with 7 bases identical to TRBD1. Germline V lookup: CDR1 MGHRA, CDR2 YSYEKL. The CDR3 runs 16 residues. The junction had 9 bases not matched to a gene; V was cut back by 0 bases and J by 5 bases. The CDR3, as DNA: TGCGCCAGCAGCCAAGATAGGAGGGACAGCAAGTATGGCTACACCTTC. As protein: CASSQDRRDSKYGYTF.

The V and J genes are TRBV20-1 and TRBJ2-3; TRBD2 matches 11 bases. J was trimmed by 9 bases and V by 5 bases; bases with no gene match: 7. CDR3 length: 13 amino acids. Germline V gives CDR1 DFQATT, CDR2 SNEGSKA (reference sequence). The CDR3 protein is CSAGTSGGLTQYF. CDR3 DNA sequence: TGCAGTGCTGGAACTAGCGGGGGATTGACGCAGTATTTT.

The chain uses TRBV27 and TRBJ2-4; possibly TRBD1 or TRBD2 for D (5 bases each). The J call may not be correct, given that the DNA end is closer to TRBJ2-7. Germline CDR1 is MNHEY and CDR2 is SMNVEV (reference sequence). The CDR3 runs to 14 residues. CDR3 in DNA: TGTGCCAGCAGCCCCGGGACCCGGTTAGACGAGCAGTACTTC. Protein: CASSPGTRLDEQYF.

This rearrangement joins TRBV7-6 to TRBJ2-1; D is possibly TRBD2 (6 bases). V was trimmed by 7 bases and J by 3 bases, leaving 10 bases between them. The germline gives CDR1 SGHVS, CDR2 FNYEAQ. The length of the CDR3 is 13 residues. CDR3 in amino acids: CASTPGVYNEQFF. The DNA for the CDR3 is TGTGCCAGCACCCCGGGGGTCTACAATGAGCAGTTCTTC.

A few counts support this clonotype. The chain is built from TRBV20-1 and TRBJ2-7; perhaps D is TRBD1 or TRBD2 (6 bases each). CDR3 length: 14 amino acids. Per germline, CDR1 DFQATT and CDR2 SNEGSKA (reference sequence). Trimming took 4 bases from V and 4 from J, leaving 17 bases between them. The CDR3: CSATEMGGRYEQYF. The CDR3 bases are TGCAGTGCTACAGAGATGGGGGGCAGGTACGAGCAGTACTTC.

This clonotype has only one observation. The chain employs TRBV28 and TRBJ2-7; 10 positions agree with TRBD2. From germline, CDR1 is MDHEN and CDR2 SYDVKM. The CDR3 is 14 residues long. After removal of 6 bases from V and 6 bases from J, the junction contained 8 bases not matched to a gene. The CDR3 region is CASRKSGRAGEQYF. CDR3 in DNA: TGTGCCAGCAGAAAAAGCGGGAGGGCCGGCGAGCAGTACTTC.

The V and J genes are TRBV12-3 or TRBV12-4 and TRBJ1-5; weak D call: TRBD1 (5 bases). V was clipped by 6 bases and J by 2 bases, with 17 bases between them. This CDR3 has 16 amino acids. In DNA, the CDR3 is TGTGCCAGCAGCCCCGCGGGCGCAGGGCGCAATCAGCCCCAGCATTTT. Translation gives CASSPAGAGRNQPQHF.

The chain carries TRBV20-1 and TRBJ2-5; 12 bases are shared with TRBD2. The CDR3 has 17 residues. Looked up from germline, CDR1 is DFQATT and CDR2 is SNEGSKA (reference sequence). With V trimmed by 6 bases and J by 2 bases, 13 bases remained unmatched. The CDR3 sequence: CSAQGLAGPILQETQYF. For the CDR3, the DNA is TGCAGTGCCCAGGGACTAGCGGGCCCTATACTACAAGAGACCCAGTACTTC.

This clonotype was found a few times. The J gene is TRBJ2-7, the V gene TRBV4-2, with D maybe TRBD2 (5 bases). There are 17 residues in the CDR3. Germline-derived CDR1 and CDR2 are LGHNA and YNFKEQ. Between the trimmed V and J ends, which lost 0 bases and 0 bases, there was a span of 15 bases. Here the CDR3 reads CASSQDTVTMSSYEQYF. The CDR3 DNA is TGTGCCAGCAGCCAAGATACGGTGACTATGAGCTCCTACGAGCAGTACTTC.

J is TRBJ2-7 and V is TRBV27; 10 bases match TRBD2. With 0 bases clipped from V and 3 bases from J, the junction kept 2 bases outside the gene matches. Germline CDR1 is MNHEY and CDR2 is SMNVEV (reference sequence). The CDR3 runs to 15 residues. The DNA of the CDR3 is TGTGCCAGCAGTTTATCAGCGGGAGGGTACTACGAGCAGTACTTC. Translated: CASSLSAGGYYEQYF.

The genes are TRBV9 and TRBJ2-1; TRBD2 agrees at 8 bases. This CDR3 comprises 12 residues. Germline CDR1 and CDR2: SGDLS and YYNGEE. The V gene end was trimmed by 1 base and the J gene end by 14 bases; junction bases not matched to a gene: 5. The CDR3 sequence is CASSVRGLDKFF. The CDR3 DNA reads as TGTGCCAGCAGCGTACGGGGACTAGATAAGTTCTTC.

This rearrangement joins TRBV20-1 to TRBJ2-5; possibly TRBD2 for D (6 bases). Germline values: CDR1 DFQATT, CDR2 SNEGSKA (reference sequence). Deletions cut 3 bases from V and 1 base from J, with 12 bases between. The CDR3 is made up of 14 amino acids. The CDR3 sequence is CSARKGGPQETQYF. The CDR3 coding sequence is TGCAGTGCTAGGAAGGGAGGCCCCCAAGAGACCCAGTACTTC.

This sequence joins TRBV20-1 and TRBJ2-7; D is possibly TRBD1 (6 bases). The CDR3 contains 12 residues. Trimming stripped 5 bases from V and 1 base from J, with 9 bases between. Germline CDR1 reads DFQATT; CDR2 reads SNEGSKA (reference sequence). The CDR3 DNA sequence: TGCAGTGCTCAACAGGGATCCTACGAGCAGTACTTC. It specifies CSAQQGSYEQYF.

V usage is TRBV6-6 and J usage is TRBJ2-4; 7 bases fit TRBD1. TRBJ2-7 explains the end of the DNA better; the J call may be wrong. CDR1 is MNHNY and CDR2 is SVGAGI in the germline V gene (reference sequence). This CDR3 spans 15 amino acids. CDR3 nucleotides: TGTGCCAGCAGAACGAACAGGGGTTCGTCTGACGAGCAGTACTTC. This encodes CASRTNRGSSDEQYF.

There are a few counts of this clonotype. The CDR3 loop reads CSADSGRARNEQFF. DNA for the CDR3: TGCAGTGCCGATAGCGGGAGGGCCCGCAATGAGCAGTTCTTC. The chain employs TRBV20-1 and TRBJ2-1; TRBD2 agrees at 11 bases. Trimming cost V 6 bases and J 6 bases; bases outside gene matches: 7. The germline V gene encodes CDR1 DFQATT and CDR2 SNEGSKA (reference sequence). The CDR3 covers 14 residues.

V gene TRBV7-9 combines with J gene TRBJ2-5; 7 positions agree with TRBD2. TRBJ2-7 explains the end of the DNA better; the J call may be wrong. This CDR3 is built from 14 residues. Germline values: CDR1 SEHNR, CDR2 FQNEAQ (reference sequence). The CDR3 nucleotides are TGTGCCAGCAGCTTAGACCGGGGGGTACGCGAGCAGTACTTC. Protein: CASSLDRGVREQYF.

This chain links TRBV3-1 with TRBJ1-6; D not resolved. Deletions cut 0 bases from V and 7 bases from J, with 7 bases between. From germline, CDR1 is LGHDT and CDR2 YNNKEL (reference sequence). The CDR3 spans 14 residues. DNA for the CDR3: TGTGCCAGCAGCCAAGATCGGCGAAATTCACCCCTCCACTTT. Translating it yields CASSQDRRNSPLHF.

The rearrangement uses TRBV7-9 and TRBJ2-3; 11 bases are a match to TRBD2. The CDR3 spans 13 residues. Germline loops: CDR1 SEHNR, CDR2 FQNEAQ (reference sequence). V shed 2 bases, J shed 14 bases, and the junction held 6 bases outside the gene matches. Here the CDR3 reads CASSLQTSGRVYF. The CDR3 DNA reads as TGTGCCAGCAGCTTACAAACTAGCGGGAGAGTGTATTTT.

This clonotype was found a few times. The chain joins TRBV7-2 to TRBJ2-1; the D is unclear. The V and J ends lost 2 bases and 2 bases respectively, with 10 bases between them. The CDR3 is 15 residues long. Germline CDR1 SGHTA, CDR2 FQGNSA. The CDR3 nucleotides read TGTGCCAGCAGCTTACATCCCTCAACCTACAATGAGCAGTTCTTC. Protein sequence: CASSLHPSTYNEQFF. The full variable domain, completed using reference TRBV7-2 and TRBJ2-1, is GAGVSQSPSNKVTEKGKDVELRCDPISGHTALYWYRQSLGQGLEFLIYFQGNSAPDKSGLPSDRFSAERTGGSVSTLTIQRTQQEDSAVYLCASSLHPSTYNEQFFGPGTRLTVL.

This clonotype appeared once. The chain recombines TRBV10-3 with TRBJ1-1; weak D call: TRBD1 (5 bases). The CDR3 length is 12 residues. The V end was cut by 9 bases, the J end by 1 base, with 9 bases between. Germline V gene sequence: CDR1 ENHRY, CDR2 SYGVKD. The CDR3 nucleotides are TGTGCCATGGGACGGACGAACACTGAAGCTTTCTTT. It codes for CAMGRTNTEAFF.